One and the same sample provided the 2 T cell receptor beta chains below, sequenced in a study of response to subunit inactivated influenza vaccine (dated by TCRdb to about 2018). Library prep was done by RT-PCR. The sample was run on an Illumina HiSeq 2500. Using fastp trimming at Q25 and MiXCR clonotype assembly, TCRdb reanalyzed the public sequencing data and kept in-frame beta chains. Each entry is one CDR3 protein sequence, shown with its most common DNA and genes. This sample is represented by roughly 780,000 distinct CDR3 sequences; approximately 18% of them were singletons. Together, the top ten hold under 13% of the sample. Sequenced here: PBMCs from blood, sampled roughly 5 days after vaccination. These receptors all stem from a man aged 50-60 years who received an inactivated influenza vaccine. Donor details come from another sample of the same person, matched by shared clones.

A few counts support this clonotype. The J gene is TRBJ2-7, the V gene TRBV5-1; D is uncertain. Germline-derived CDR1 and CDR2 are SGHRS and YFSETQ. There are 15 residues in the CDR3. Trimming took off 3 bases at V and 2 bases at J, with 15 bases between the two ends. The CDR3 loop is CASSSEPHSTYEQYF. The CDR3 bases are TGCGCCAGCAGCTCCGAACCGCACAGTACCTACGAGCAGTACTTC.

This clonotype has only one observation. This chain connects TRBV12-5 to TRBJ2-1; D remains ambiguous. V lost 4 bases and J 7 bases, leaving 8 bases between the germline ends. There are 12 residues in the CDR3. CDR1 is LGHNT and CDR2 is FRNRAP in the germline V gene. CDR3 coding DNA: TGTGCTAGTGGTTCCACTTTAAATGAGCAGTTCTTC. It translates to CASGSTLNEQFF.